This entry lists 6 T cell receptor beta chains sequenced from one sample in a study of cytomegalovirus exposure and HLA in healthy donors. The PCR employed 60 Vbeta primers together with 13 Jbeta primers. Profiled with immunoSEQ multiplex PCR; TCRdb holds only in-frame clones, not every one. The repertoire consists of 250,000 to 300,000 clones, with approximately 84% occurring once and the leading ten covering approximately 2%. Sequenced: PBMCs. The source of these receptors is a woman between 40 and 55 years old in good health and CMV-seropositive.

V and J are TRBV7-2 and TRBJ2-1, with 10 bases identical to TRBD2. There are 15 residues in the CDR3. Germline lookup yields CDR1 SGHTA and CDR2 FQGNSA. V gave up 5 bases and J gave up 2 bases; unmatched junction bases: 3. CDR3: CASSPTSGPYNEQFF. The CDR3 DNA reads TGTGCCAGCAGCCCGACTAGCGGGCCCTACAATGAGCAGTTCTTC.

This clone was seen only a few times. This chain links TRBV30 with TRBJ2-7, with TRBD2 as a possible D gene (6 bases). With 4 bases removed from V and 3 bases from J, the gap between germline ends came to 10 bases. The CDR3 length is 12 residues. The V gene's germline CDR1 is GTSNPN and CDR2 SVGIG (reference sequence). The CDR3 coding sequence is TGTGCCTGGAAAAGGGGACTCTACGAGCAGTACTTC. Protein sequence: CAWKRGLYEQYF.

This clone was seen more than once but under ten times. V gene TRBV6-5 combines with J gene TRBJ2-7, with TRBD1 identical over 7 bases. The germline V gene encodes CDR1 MNHEY and CDR2 SVGAGI. With 4 bases clipped from V and 4 bases from J, the junction kept 4 bases outside the gene matches. The CDR3 has 13 residues. The CDR3 sequence is CASSLTGWYEQYF. The CDR3 DNA reads TGTGCCAGCAGTTTGACAGGGTGGTACGAGCAGTACTTC.

V gene TRBV9 combines with J gene TRBJ2-3; 9 nucleotides line up with TRBD1. V shed 6 bases, J shed 4 bases, and the junction held 9 bases outside the gene matches. Per the germline V gene, CDR1 is SGDLS and CDR2 is YYNGEE. CDR3 length: 15 amino acids. CDR3 DNA sequence: TGTGCCAGCAACCGGGGACAGGGTTCGGCAGATACGCAGTATTTT. The encoded protein is CASNRGQGSADTQYF.

The chain recombines TRBV6-1 with TRBJ2-3; D is possibly TRBD1 (5 bases). The CDR3 runs to 17 residues. The germline V and J ends were trimmed by 4 bases and 3 bases, with 20 bases remaining between them. Germline assignment: CDR1 MNHNS and CDR2 SASEGT. In nucleotides, the CDR3 is TGTGCCAGCAGTGGCGTCCTGGCCTCCTCAGGGACAGATACGCAGTATTTT. The encoded protein is CASSGVLASSGTDTQYF.

The genes are TRBV19 and TRBJ1-4; no reliable D call. The germline V gene encodes CDR1 LNHDA and CDR2 SQIVND (reference sequence). The CDR3 sequence is 13 residues long. Trimming pared 7 bases from V and 3 bases from J, leaving 9 bases between. CDR3 sequence reads: CASKSPANEKLFF. Here the CDR3 DNA reads TGTGCCAGTAAATCCCCGGCTAATGAAAAACTGTTTTTT.